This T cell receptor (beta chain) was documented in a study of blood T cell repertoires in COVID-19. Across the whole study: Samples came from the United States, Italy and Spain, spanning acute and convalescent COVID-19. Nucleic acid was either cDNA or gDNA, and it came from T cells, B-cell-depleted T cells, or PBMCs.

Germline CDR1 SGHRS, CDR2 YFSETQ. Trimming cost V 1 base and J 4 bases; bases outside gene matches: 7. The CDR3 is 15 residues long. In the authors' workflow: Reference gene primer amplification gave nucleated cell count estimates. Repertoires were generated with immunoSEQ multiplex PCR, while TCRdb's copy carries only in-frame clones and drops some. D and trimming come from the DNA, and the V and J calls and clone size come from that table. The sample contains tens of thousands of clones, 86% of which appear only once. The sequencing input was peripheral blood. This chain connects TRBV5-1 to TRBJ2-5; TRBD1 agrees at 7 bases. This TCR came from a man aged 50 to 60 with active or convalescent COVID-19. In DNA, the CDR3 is TGCGCCAGCAGCTTGTTTGAGGGGGCAACAGAGACCCAGTACTTC. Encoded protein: CASSLFEGATETQYF.